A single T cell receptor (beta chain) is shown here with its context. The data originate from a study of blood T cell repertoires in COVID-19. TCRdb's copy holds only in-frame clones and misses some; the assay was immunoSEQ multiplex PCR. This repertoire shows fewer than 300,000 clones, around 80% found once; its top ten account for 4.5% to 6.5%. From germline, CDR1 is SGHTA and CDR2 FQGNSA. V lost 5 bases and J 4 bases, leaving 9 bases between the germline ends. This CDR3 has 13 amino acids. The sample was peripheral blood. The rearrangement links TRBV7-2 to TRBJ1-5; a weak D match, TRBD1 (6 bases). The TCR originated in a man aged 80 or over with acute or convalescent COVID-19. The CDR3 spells CASSPDRNQPQHF. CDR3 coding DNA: TGTGCCAGCAGCCCAGACAGGAATCAGCCCCAGCATTTT.